Sequencing of this T cell receptor (beta chain) was carried out in a study of CD8+CD57+ T cells in acquired aplastic anemia. TCR beta VDJ and CDR3 were profiled, and genomic DNA was the template. TCRdb called the reads again in MiXCR, with one record for every CDR3 protein. This sample has under 200,000 distinct CDR3 sequences; 45% to 50% occur once, and the top ten carry roughly 30%. Germline V gene data show CDR1 as SGHTA and CDR2 as FQGNSA. V was shortened by 6 bases and J by 5 bases, with 17 bases between the two germline ends. The CDR3 is 16 residues long. Those patients picked for sequencing had displayed CD8+CD57+ cell expansion on flow cytometry.

Sequencing was carried out using sorted CD4+, CD8+, or CD8+CD57+ T cells (not recorded which) from PBMCs. The source of this sequence is a human donor with aplastic anemia. V and J are TRBV7-2 and TRBJ1-6, with D unresolved. CDR3 bases: TGTGCCAGCAGATTAACGACGTCGGGGAATAATTCACCCCTCCACTTT. It yields the protein CASRLTTSGNNSPLHF.